This TCR beta chain comes out of a study of cytomegalovirus exposure and HLA in healthy donors. Points from the study as a whole: Solely CMV serostatus was available to characterize immune exposure. In all likelihood, a cluster of highly shared sequence variants was a sequencing artifact.

Worth noting for this clone: Its antigen is undetermined.

This CDR3 contains 16 residues. Trimming took off 1 base at V and 3 bases at J, with 16 bases between the two ends. Germline CDR1 is KGHSH and CDR2 is LQKENI. Primers: 60 Vbeta forward and 13 Jbeta reverse. Clones were read by immunoSEQ multiplex PCR, and TCRdb kept only the in-frame ones, dropping some. The table includes some 98,000 clones, 81% detected once. The rearrangement links TRBV18 to TRBJ2-7, with D perhaps TRBD2 (5 bases). What was sequenced was PBMCs. This TCR came from a human donor in good health. CDR3 protein: CASSPLPTGGSYEQYF. The CDR3, as DNA: TGTGCCAGCTCACCACTTCCAACCGGTGGGAGCTACGAGCAGTACTTC.